Listed here are 18 T cell receptor beta chains from one sample, sequenced in a study of shared clonotypes between healthy human individuals. Only CD45RO-negative cells positively selected for CCR7 counted as naive CD8 cells, so terminally differentiated effector memory CD45RA+ cells were excluded. Generated by immunoSEQ multiplex PCR, the TCRdb table keeps only in-frame clones and is missing some. The sample consists of about 2 million clones, approximately 95% of them appearing once. Sequencing input: naive CD8+ T cells sorted from blood. These receptors were collected from a young man in good health.

The chain has TRBV28 and TRBJ2-7; D unresolved. This CDR3 is 12 amino acids long. Germline values: CDR1 MDHEN, CDR2 SYDVKM. V lost 6 bases and J lost 2, with 8 bases in between. The CDR3 sequence: CASSQSAYEQYF. The CDR3 region has the DNA TGTGCCAGCAGCCAGTCGGCCTACGAGCAGTACTTC.

On this clone: Other DNA sequences in the same sample also yield this CDR3. This chain uses TRBV27 with TRBJ2-3, with 11 bases lining up with TRBD2. The CDR3 loop spans 14 amino acids. Germline V gene lookup returns CDR1 MNHEY and CDR2 SMNVEV (reference sequence). V was pared by 7 bases and J by 3 bases, with 3 bases of the junction left unmatched. The CDR3: CASTRLAGTDTQYF. Written as DNA, the CDR3 is TGTGCCAGCACCCGACTAGCGGGGACAGATACGCAGTATTTT.

A remark on this clone: The identical CDR3 is also encoded by other nucleotide sequences in the sample. CDR3 amino acids: CASSLAGGSTDTQYF. CDR3 in DNA: TGTGCCAGCAGCCTAGCGGGGGGAAGCACAGATACGCAGTATTTT. The chain is built from TRBV5-4 and TRBJ2-3, with 11 bases aligning to TRBD2. This CDR3 comprises 15 residues. Germline CDR1 is SGHNT and CDR2 is YYREEE (reference sequence). V was clipped by 4 bases and J by 0 bases; unmatched bases: 1.

The rearrangement uses TRBV5-6 and TRBJ2-1; 8 bases line up with TRBD1. Trimming removed 0 bases from V and 6 bases from J; junction bases left unmatched: 8. Germline values: CDR1 SGHDT, CDR2 YYEEEE. The CDR3 covers 16 residues. The CDR3: CASSLAGGLLVNEQFF. The CDR3 region has the DNA TGTGCCAGCAGCTTGGCAGGGGGCCTCCTCGTCAATGAGCAGTTCTTC.

This clone was detected only once. The chain uses TRBV9 and TRBJ2-2, with a weak D call TRBD1 (5 bases). V gave up 1 base and J gave up 0 bases, with 7 bases separating them. The CDR3 consists of 15 residues. Germline V gene data show CDR1 as SGDLS and CDR2 as YYNGEE. The CDR3 sequence is CASSVLQANTGELFF. In DNA form, the CDR3 reads TGTGCCAGCAGCGTATTACAGGCGAACACCGGGGAGCTGTTTTTT. The variable domain in full, completed from reference TRBV9 and TRBJ2-2, reads DSGVTQTPKHLITATGQRVTLRCSPRSGDLSVYWYQQSLDQGLQFLIQYYNGEERAKGNILERFSAQQFPDLHSELNLSSLELGDSALYFCASSVLQANTGELFFGEGSRLTVL.

The V gene is TRBV7-2, the J gene TRBJ2-7; D remains ambiguous. The CDR3 runs 13 residues. CDR1 is SGHTA, CDR2 FQGNSA, per germline. V lost 3 bases, J lost 4 bases, and 10 bases lay in between. CDR3 bases: TGTGCCAGCAGCTTGGGAATAAGGTACGAGCAGTACTTC. This translates into CASSLGIRYEQYF.

The table lists this clone with a few counts. The chain recombines TRBV30 with TRBJ2-5, with no clear D. Germline V lookup: CDR1 GTSNPN, CDR2 SVGIG (reference sequence). This CDR3 spans 12 amino acids. V lost 3 bases to trimming and J lost 4 bases, with 9 bases between them. In DNA form, the CDR3 reads TGTGCCTGGAGGTTAATTGGAGAGACCCAGTACTTC. Translating gives CAWRLIGETQYF.

The chain combines TRBV11-2 with TRBJ2-3; perhaps D is TRBD1 or TRBD2 (5 bases each). The CDR3 spans 15 residues. Trimming pared 5 bases from V and 6 bases from J, leaving 18 bases between. CDR1 and CDR2 from the germline V gene are SGHAT and FQNNGV. Written as DNA, the CDR3 is TGTGCCAGCAGCCCCTCCCCCGGGGCCCGGGATACGCAGTATTTT. Its protein product is CASSPSPGARDTQYF.

This sequence joins TRBV18 and TRBJ1-1, with unresolved D. The ends were cut back, 3 bases at V and 0 bases at J, with 17 bases in the middle. This CDR3 is 17 amino acids long. CDR1 and CDR2 from the germline V gene are KGHSH and LQKENI. Written as DNA, the CDR3 is TGTGCCAGCTCACCCATTCCCCTGGCAGATTTGAACACTGAAGCTTTCTTT. It specifies CASSPIPLADLNTEAFF.

The V and J genes are TRBV10-1 and TRBJ2-7; D uncertain. V was shortened by 6 bases and J by 4 bases, with 13 bases between the two germline ends. Germline CDR1 is WNHNN and CDR2 is SYGVQD (reference sequence). CDR3 length: 13 residues. The CDR3 reads CASRPKTIYEQYF. As DNA, the CDR3 is TGCGCCAGCAGGCCCAAGACAATTTACGAGCAGTACTTC.

The gene calls are TRBV9 and TRBJ2-2, with TRBD1 identical over 10 bases. The CDR3 is made up of 16 amino acids. V lost 1 base and J lost 4; bases outside the gene matches: 4. Germline assignment: CDR1 SGDLS and CDR2 YYNGEE. The CDR3 DNA is TGTGCCAGCAGCGTACAGACAGGGGGCCTCACCGGGGAGCTGTTTTTT. This encodes CASSVQTGGLTGELFF.

Remarks on this clone: This same CDR3 is encoded by further DNA sequences in the sample. The rearrangement uses TRBV9 and TRBJ1-2; tentatively, D is TRBD1 (6 bases). Deletions cut 2 bases from V and 8 bases from J, with 13 bases between. This CDR3 has 13 amino acids. CDR1 and CDR2 (germline): SGDLS, YYNGEE. Here the CDR3 reads CASSVEGVYGYTF. For the CDR3, the DNA is TGTGCCAGCAGCGTCGAGGGGGTTTACGGCTACACCTTC.

Worth noting for this clone: Additional DNA sequences in this sample encode the identical CDR3. The chain recombines TRBV11-2 with TRBJ2-7; 8 bases are shared with TRBD1. The V gene's germline CDR1 is SGHAT and CDR2 FQNNGV. This CDR3 contains 14 residues. V trimming: 5 bases; J trimming: 2 bases; junction bases outside the gene matches: 5. The CDR3 loop is CASSLGTGAYEQYF. CDR3 DNA: TGTGCCAGCAGCCTGGGGACAGGAGCCTACGAGCAGTACTTC.

The rearrangement uses TRBV30 and TRBJ1-1; weak D call: TRBD1 (6 bases). The germline V and J ends were trimmed by 5 bases and 11 bases, with 18 bases remaining between them. The CDR3 consists of 12 residues. CDR1 and CDR2 (germline): GTSNPN, SVGIG (reference sequence). Here the CDR3 DNA reads TGTGCCTGGGGAGAGGGGGACATGGGGGCTTTCTTT. It translates to CAWGEGDMGAFF.

V usage is TRBV30 and J usage is TRBJ1-2; D gene ambiguous. The germline V and J ends were trimmed by 2 bases and 4 bases, with 5 bases remaining between them. The germline gives CDR1 GTSNPN, CDR2 SVGIG (reference sequence). The CDR3 runs to 11 residues. The CDR3 loop reads CAWSLIYGYTF. DNA for the CDR3: TGTGCCTGGAGTCTGATCTATGGCTACACCTTC. Filled out from reference TRBV30 and TRBJ1-2, the complete variable domain reads SQTIHQWPATLVQPVGSPLSLECTVEGTSNPNLYWYRQAAGRGLQLLFYSVGIGQISSEVPQNLSASRPQDRQFILSSKKLLLSDSGFYLCAWSLIYGYTFGSGTRLTVV.

The chain joins TRBV15 to TRBJ2-7, with D perhaps TRBD2 (5 bases). The CDR3 runs to 13 residues. V lost 0 bases, J lost 5 bases, and 8 bases lay in between. Germline V lookup: CDR1 LNHNV, CDR2 YYDKDF (reference sequence). CDR3 DNA sequence: TGTGCCACCAGCAGAGACGGGATAGACGAGCAGTACTTC. Protein product: CATSRDGIDEQYF.

The J gene is TRBJ1-1, the V gene TRBV6-6; D gene ambiguous. CDR1 and CDR2 (germline): MNHNY, SVGAGI (reference sequence). Trimming removed 6 bases at V and 4 bases at J, with 15 bases between. The length of the CDR3 is 14 residues. CDR3 coding DNA: TGTGCCAGCAGGGGAATGGAGGGTCCCACTGAAGCTTTCTTT. It translates to CASRGMEGPTEAFF.

This chain links TRBV13 with TRBJ1-2; 10 bases are a match to TRBD1. V shed 3 bases, J shed 6 bases, and the junction held 4 bases outside the gene matches. CDR3 size: 14 residues. Per the germline V gene, CDR1 is PRHDT and CDR2 is FYEKMQ (reference sequence). In DNA, the CDR3 is TGTGCCAGCAGCTTTGCCGGGACAGGGGATGGCTACACCTTC. Translated, it gives CASSFAGTGDGYTF.